Below, 13 T cell receptor beta chains from the same sample are listed, as sequenced in a study of blood T cell repertoires in COVID-19. Some clones are missing from TCRdb's copy, which holds only in-frame ones; the method was immunoSEQ multiplex PCR. This sample has 180,000 or so clones, with 82% found just once. Material for sequencing was peripheral blood. The receptor source for this set is a woman in her sixties or seventies with acute or convalescent COVID-19.

The chain is built from TRBV7-2 and TRBJ1-2; tentative D call: TRBD1 (5 bases). Trimming pared 1 base from V and 4 bases from J, leaving 16 bases between. The germline V gene encodes CDR1 SGHTA and CDR2 FQGNSA. CDR3 length: 16 residues. The CDR3 spells CASSLGADTWGYGYTF. The CDR3 DNA sequence: TGTGCCAGCAGCTTAGGGGCGGACACATGGGGCTATGGCTACACCTTC.

The chain is built from TRBV7-8 and TRBJ2-7, with D perhaps matching TRBD2 (7 bases). Trimming removed 3 bases at V and 0 bases at J, with 15 bases between. Germline-derived CDR1 and CDR2 are SGHVS and FQNEAQ. The CDR3 has 16 residues. Written as DNA, the CDR3 is TGTGCCAGCAGCTTGTATGGGGGGGCCAGCTCCTACGAGCAGTACTTC. This encodes CASSLYGGASSYEQYF. Full variable domain (outside the CDR3, taken from reference TRBV7-8 and TRBJ2-7): GAGVSQSPRYKVAKRGQDVALRCDPISGHVSLFWYQQALGQGPEFLTYFQNEAQLDKSGLPSDRFFAERPEGSVSTLKIQRTQQEDSAVYLCASSLYGGASSYEQYFGPGTRLTVT.

The chain couples TRBV19 to TRBJ2-7; D remains unclear. The CDR3 consists of 12 residues. Germline CDR1 reads LNHDA; CDR2 reads SQIVND (reference sequence). Trimming took off 5 bases at V and 6 bases at J, with 11 bases between the two ends. In DNA form, the CDR3 reads TGTGCCAGTAGTCTCTCTAGAGGCGAGCAGTACTTC. Protein: CASSLSRGEQYF.

This sequence joins TRBV7-2 and TRBJ1-4; 8 bases align to TRBD1. Germline CDR1 and CDR2: SGHTA and FQGNSA. Losses at the gene ends were 5 bases for V and 4 bases for J; bases not matched to a gene: 6. CDR3 size: 15 residues. The CDR3 DNA follows: TGTGCCAGCAGCACCGGGACAGGTCTTAATGAAAAACTGTTTTTT. This translates into CASSTGTGLNEKLFF.

The chain has TRBV5-1 and TRBJ2-6; TRBD2 is a possible D gene (7 bases). This CDR3 region has 17 residues. Deletions cut 7 bases from V and 0 bases from J, with 17 bases between. From germline, CDR1 is SGHRS and CDR2 YFSETQ. The CDR3 region is CASSNSGGLSGANVLTF. CDR3 nucleotide sequence: TGCGCCAGCTCAAACTCCGGGGGGCTCTCTGGGGCCAACGTCCTGACTTTC.

J is TRBJ1-5 and V is TRBV18; D not resolved. Germline values: CDR1 KGHSH, CDR2 LQKENI. V was clipped by 5 bases and J by 3 bases, with 8 bases between them. The CDR3 length is 13 residues. This CDR3 is CASSSHFNQPQHF. CDR3 DNA: TGTGCCAGCTCAAGCCATTTCAATCAGCCCCAGCATTTT.

The rearrangement joins TRBV6-5 to TRBJ2-2, with D tentatively TRBD1 (6 bases). Deletions cut 2 bases from V and 7 bases from J, with 8 bases between. Germline V gives CDR1 MNHEY, CDR2 SVGAGI. CDR3 length: 13 amino acids. The CDR3 DNA sequence: TGTGCCAGCAGTTACGACAGGAGCGGGGAGCTGTTTTTT. Translation: CASSYDRSGELFF.

This chain joins TRBV18 and TRBJ1-4; D uncertain. Trimming left V 3 bases short and J 0 bases short, with 5 bases between. The CDR3 totals 14 residues. Germline CDR1 KGHSH, CDR2 LQKENI. Here the CDR3 reads CASSPTTTNEKLFF. For the CDR3, the DNA is TGTGCCAGCTCACCGACAACAACTAATGAAAAACTGTTTTTT.

The chain combines TRBV6-2 or TRBV6-3 with TRBJ1-1; 8 nucleotides match TRBD1. The CDR3 has 13 amino acids. CDR1 MNHEY and CDR2 SVGEGT come from the germline V gene. After removal of 1 base from V and 8 bases from J, the junction contained 3 bases not matched to a gene. The CDR3 reads CASSYLTGVEAFF. The CDR3 DNA is TGTGCCAGCAGTTACTTGACAGGGGTGGAAGCTTTCTTT.

The CDR3 reads CASSVVNQETQYF. CDR3 in DNA: TGTGCCAGCAGCGTAGTCAATCAAGAGACCCAGTACTTC. The chain has TRBV9 and TRBJ2-5; D is undetermined. The CDR3 covers 13 residues. Germline V CDR1 and CDR2: SGDLS, YYNGEE. Between the trimmed V and J ends, which lost 0 bases and 2 bases, there was a span of 5 bases.

Written as DNA, the CDR3 is TGTGCCACCAGCTTGGGCGTTGACAGTAATCAGCCCCAGCATTTT. Its translation: CATSLGVDSNQPQHF. V usage is TRBV15 and J usage is TRBJ1-5; possible D gene TRBD1, 5 bases. Germline CDR1 and CDR2: LNHNV and YYDKDF (reference sequence). The CDR3 has 15 residues. The V end lost 5 bases, the J end lost 4 bases, and 15 bases lay between the germline ends.

The chain recombines TRBV3-1 (or the pseudogene TRBV3-2) with TRBJ1-1; no clear D gene. V was cut by 1 base and J by 1 base, with 13 bases left in between. This CDR3 has 16 amino acids. CDR1 is LGHDT and CDR2 is YNNKEL in the germline V gene (reference sequence). The CDR3 spells CASSQVATASNTEAFF. CDR3 coding DNA: TGTGCCAGCAGCCAAGTAGCCACGGCCTCGAACACTGAAGCTTTCTTT.

The gene calls are TRBV5-1 and TRBJ1-1, with TRBD1 identical over 9 bases. CDR3 length equals 15 residues. The junction had 13 bases not matched to a gene; V was cut back by 3 bases and J by 10 bases. The germline CDR1 and CDR2 sequences are SGHRS and YFSETQ. CDR3 DNA: TGCGCCAGCAGCTACCGGGACAGGGTTTCGGTCGGAGCTTTCTTT. It specifies CASSYRDRVSVGAFF.